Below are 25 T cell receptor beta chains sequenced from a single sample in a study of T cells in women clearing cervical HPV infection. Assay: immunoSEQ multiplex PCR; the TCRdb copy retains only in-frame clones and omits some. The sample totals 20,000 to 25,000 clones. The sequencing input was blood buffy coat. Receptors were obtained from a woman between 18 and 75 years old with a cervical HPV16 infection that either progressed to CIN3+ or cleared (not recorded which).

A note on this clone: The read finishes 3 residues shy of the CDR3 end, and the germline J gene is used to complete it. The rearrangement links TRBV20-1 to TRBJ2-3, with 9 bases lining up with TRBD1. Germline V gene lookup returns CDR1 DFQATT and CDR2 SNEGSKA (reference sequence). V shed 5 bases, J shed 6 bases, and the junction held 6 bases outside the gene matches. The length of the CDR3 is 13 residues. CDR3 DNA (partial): TGCAGTGCTCCAGGACAGGGGCAGGATACG. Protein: CSAPGQGQDT. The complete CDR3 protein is CSAPGQGQDTQYF.

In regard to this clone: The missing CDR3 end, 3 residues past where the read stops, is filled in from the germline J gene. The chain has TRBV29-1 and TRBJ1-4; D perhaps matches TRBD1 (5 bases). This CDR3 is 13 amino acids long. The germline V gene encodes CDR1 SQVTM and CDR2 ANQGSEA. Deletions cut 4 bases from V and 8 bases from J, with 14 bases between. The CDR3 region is CSVGKGQGEKLFF. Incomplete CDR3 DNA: TGCAGCGTTGGAAAAGGGCAGGGAGAAAAA.

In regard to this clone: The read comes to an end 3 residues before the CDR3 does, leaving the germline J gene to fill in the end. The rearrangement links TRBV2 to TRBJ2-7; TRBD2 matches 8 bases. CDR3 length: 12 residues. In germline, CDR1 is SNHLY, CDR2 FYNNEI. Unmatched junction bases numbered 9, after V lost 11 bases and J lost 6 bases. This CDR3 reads CAGGLEGTEQYF. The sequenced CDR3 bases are TGTGCCGGGGGACTAGAGGGGACCGAG.

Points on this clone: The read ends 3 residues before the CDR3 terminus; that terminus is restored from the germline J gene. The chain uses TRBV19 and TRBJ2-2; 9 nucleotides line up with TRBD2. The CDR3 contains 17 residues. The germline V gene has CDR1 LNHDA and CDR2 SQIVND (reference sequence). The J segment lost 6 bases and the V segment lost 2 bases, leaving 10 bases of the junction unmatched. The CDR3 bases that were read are TGTGCCAGTAGTATACTGTCTAGCGGGGACGGTGCCGGGGAG. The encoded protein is CASSILSSGDGAGE. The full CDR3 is CASSILSSGDGAGELFF.

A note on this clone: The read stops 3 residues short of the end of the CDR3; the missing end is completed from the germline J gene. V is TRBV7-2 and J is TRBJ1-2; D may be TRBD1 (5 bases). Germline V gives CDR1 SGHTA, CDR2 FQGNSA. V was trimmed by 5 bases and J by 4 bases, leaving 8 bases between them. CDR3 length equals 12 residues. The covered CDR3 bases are TGTGCCAGCAGCATCCAGGGCTATGGC. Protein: CASSIQGYG. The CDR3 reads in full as CASSIQGYGYTF.

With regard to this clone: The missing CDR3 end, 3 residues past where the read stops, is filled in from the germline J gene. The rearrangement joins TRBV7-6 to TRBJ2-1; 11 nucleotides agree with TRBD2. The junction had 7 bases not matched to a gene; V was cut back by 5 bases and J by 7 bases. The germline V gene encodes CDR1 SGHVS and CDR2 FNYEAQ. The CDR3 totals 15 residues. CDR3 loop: CASSPRTSGSNEQFF. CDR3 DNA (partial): TGTGCCAGCAGCCCACGAACTAGCGGGAGTAATGAG.

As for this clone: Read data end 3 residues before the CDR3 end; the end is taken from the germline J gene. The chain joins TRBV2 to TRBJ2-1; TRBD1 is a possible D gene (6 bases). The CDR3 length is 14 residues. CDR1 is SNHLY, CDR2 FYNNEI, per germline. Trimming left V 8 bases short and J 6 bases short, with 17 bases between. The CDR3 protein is CASPRTEKANEQFF. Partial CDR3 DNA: TGTGCCAGCCCTCGGACAGAGAAGGCCAATGAG.

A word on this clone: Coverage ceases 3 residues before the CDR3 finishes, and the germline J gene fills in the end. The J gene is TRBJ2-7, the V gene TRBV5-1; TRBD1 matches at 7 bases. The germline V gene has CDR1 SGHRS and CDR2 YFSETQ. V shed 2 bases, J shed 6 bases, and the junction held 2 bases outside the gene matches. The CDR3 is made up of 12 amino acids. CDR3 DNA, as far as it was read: TGCGCCAGCAGCTTTACAGGGGCCGAG. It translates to CASSFTGAE. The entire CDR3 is CASSFTGAEQYF. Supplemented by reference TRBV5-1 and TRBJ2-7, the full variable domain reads KAGVTQTPRYLIKTRGQQVTLSCSPISGHRSVSWYQQTPGQGLQFLFEYFSETQRNKGNFPGRFSGRQFSNSRSEMNVSTLELGDSALYLCASSFTGAEQYFGPGTRLTVT.

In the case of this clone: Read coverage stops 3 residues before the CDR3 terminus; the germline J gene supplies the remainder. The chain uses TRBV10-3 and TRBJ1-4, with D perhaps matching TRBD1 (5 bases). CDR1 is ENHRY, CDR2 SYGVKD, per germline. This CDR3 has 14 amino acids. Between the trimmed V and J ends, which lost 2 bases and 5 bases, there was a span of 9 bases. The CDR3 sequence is CAISEGRANEKLFF. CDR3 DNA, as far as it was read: TGTGCCATCAGTGAGGGCAGGGCCAATGAAAAA.

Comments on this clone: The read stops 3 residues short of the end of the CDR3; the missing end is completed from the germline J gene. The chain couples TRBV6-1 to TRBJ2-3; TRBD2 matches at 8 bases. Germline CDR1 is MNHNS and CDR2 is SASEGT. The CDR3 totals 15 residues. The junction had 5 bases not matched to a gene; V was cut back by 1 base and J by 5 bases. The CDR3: CASSEEGLAGDTQYF. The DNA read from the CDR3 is TGTGCCAGCAGTGAAGAGGGGCTAGCGGGAGATACG.

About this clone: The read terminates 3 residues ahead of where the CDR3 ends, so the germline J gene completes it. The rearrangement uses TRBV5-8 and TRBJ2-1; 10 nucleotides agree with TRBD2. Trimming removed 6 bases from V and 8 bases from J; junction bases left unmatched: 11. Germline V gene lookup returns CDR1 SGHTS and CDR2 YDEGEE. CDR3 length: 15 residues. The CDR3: CASIRPSGRVDEQFF. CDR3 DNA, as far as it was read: TGTGCCAGCATCCGGCCCAGCGGGAGGGTTGATGAG.

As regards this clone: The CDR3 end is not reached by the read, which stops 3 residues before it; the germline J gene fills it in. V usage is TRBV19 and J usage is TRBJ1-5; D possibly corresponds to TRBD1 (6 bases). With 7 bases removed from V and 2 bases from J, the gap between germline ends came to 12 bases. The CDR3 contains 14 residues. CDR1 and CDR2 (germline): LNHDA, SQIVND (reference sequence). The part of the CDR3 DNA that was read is TGTGCCAGTAATTCCAGGGGCGGCAATCAGCCC. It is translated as CASNSRGGNQP. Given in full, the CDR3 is CASNSRGGNQPQHF.

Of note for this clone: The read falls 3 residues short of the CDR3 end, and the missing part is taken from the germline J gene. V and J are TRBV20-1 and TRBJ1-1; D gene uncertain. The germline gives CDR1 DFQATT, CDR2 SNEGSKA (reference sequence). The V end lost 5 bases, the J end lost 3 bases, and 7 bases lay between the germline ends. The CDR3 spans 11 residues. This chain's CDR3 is CSAAAYTEAFF. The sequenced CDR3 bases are TGCAGTGCTGCGGCTTACACTGAA.

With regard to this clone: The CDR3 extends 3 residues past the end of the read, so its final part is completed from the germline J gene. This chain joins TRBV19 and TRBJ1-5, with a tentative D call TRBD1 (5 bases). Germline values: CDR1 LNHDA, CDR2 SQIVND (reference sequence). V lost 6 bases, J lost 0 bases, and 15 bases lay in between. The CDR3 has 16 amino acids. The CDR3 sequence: CASSYSPDSSNQPQHF. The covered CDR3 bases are TGTGCCAGTAGCTACTCCCCCGACAGTAGCAATCAGCCC.

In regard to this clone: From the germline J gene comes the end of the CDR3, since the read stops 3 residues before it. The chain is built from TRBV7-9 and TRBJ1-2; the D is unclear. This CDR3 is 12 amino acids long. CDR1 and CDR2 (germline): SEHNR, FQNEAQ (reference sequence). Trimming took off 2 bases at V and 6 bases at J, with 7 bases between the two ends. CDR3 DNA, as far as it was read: TGTGCCAGCAGCTTAACGCCGGATGGC. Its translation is CASSLTPDG. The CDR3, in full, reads CASSLTPDGYTF.

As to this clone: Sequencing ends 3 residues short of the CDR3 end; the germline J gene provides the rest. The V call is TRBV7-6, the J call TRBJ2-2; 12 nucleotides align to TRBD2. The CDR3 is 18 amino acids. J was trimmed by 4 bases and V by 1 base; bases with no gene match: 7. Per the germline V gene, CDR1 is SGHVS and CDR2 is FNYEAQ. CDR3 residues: CASSLEGTSGSGTGELFF. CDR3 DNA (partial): TGTGCCAGCAGCTTAGAGGGGACTAGCGGGTCGGGCACCGGGGAG.

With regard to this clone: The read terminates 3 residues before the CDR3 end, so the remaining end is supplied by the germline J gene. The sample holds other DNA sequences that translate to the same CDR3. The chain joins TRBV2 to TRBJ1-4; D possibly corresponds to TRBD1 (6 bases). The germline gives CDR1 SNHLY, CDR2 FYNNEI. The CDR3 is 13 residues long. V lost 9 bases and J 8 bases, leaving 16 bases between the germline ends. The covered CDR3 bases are TGTGCCAGTAGAGGGGGAGCCTGGGAAAAA. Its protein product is CASRGGAWEK. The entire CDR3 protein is CASRGGAWEKLFF.

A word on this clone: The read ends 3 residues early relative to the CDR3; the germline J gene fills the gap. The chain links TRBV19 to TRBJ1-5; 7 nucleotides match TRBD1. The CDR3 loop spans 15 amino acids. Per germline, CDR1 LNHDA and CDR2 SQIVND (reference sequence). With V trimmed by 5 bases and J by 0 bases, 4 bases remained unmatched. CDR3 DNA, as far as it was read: TGTGCCAGTAGTCAACAGGGGCCTAGCAATCAGCCC. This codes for CASSQQGPSNQP. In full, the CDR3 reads CASSQQGPSNQPQHF. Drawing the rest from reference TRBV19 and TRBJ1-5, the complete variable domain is DGGITQSPKYLFRKEGQNVTLSCEQNLNHDAMYWYRQDPGQGLRLIYYSQIVNDFQKGDIAEGYSVSREKKESFPLTVTSAQKNPTAFYLCASSQQGPSNQPQHFGDGTRLSIL.

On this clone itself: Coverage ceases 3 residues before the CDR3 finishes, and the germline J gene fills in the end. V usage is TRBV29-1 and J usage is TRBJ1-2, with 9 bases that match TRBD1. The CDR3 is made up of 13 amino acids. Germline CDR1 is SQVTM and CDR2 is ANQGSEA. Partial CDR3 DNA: TGCAGCGTTTTGGGACAGGGCAGCGATACC. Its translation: CSVLGQGSDT. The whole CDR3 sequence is CSVLGQGSDTYTF.

The sequenced CDR3 bases are TGCGCCAGCAGCTTGGAGGGGAACAGGGCCTCCTACGAG. The encoded protein is CASSLEGNRASYE. The entire CDR3 sequence reads CASSLEGNRASYEQYF. The genes are TRBV5-1 and TRBJ2-7; D is possibly TRBD1 (6 bases). Read sequence stops 3 residues before the CDR3 end, and the germline J gene provides the missing end. In germline, CDR1 is SGHRS, CDR2 YFSETQ. The CDR3 length is 16 residues. With 0 bases removed from V and 0 bases from J, the gap between germline ends came to 13 bases. Complete variable domain (other parts from reference TRBV5-1 and TRBJ2-7): KAGVTQTPRYLIKTRGQQVTLSCSPISGHRSVSWYQQTPGQGLQFLFEYFSETQRNKGNFPGRFSGRQFSNSRSEMNVSTLELGDSALYLCASSLEGNRASYEQYFGPGTRLTVT.

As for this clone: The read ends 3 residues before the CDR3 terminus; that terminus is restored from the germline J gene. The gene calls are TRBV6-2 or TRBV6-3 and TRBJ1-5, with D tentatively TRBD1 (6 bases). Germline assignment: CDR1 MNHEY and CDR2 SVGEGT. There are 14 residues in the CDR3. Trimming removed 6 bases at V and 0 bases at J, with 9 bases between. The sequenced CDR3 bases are TGTGCCAGCAGGACAGGTTATAGCAATCAGCCC. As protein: CASRTGYSNQP. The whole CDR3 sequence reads CASRTGYSNQPQHF.

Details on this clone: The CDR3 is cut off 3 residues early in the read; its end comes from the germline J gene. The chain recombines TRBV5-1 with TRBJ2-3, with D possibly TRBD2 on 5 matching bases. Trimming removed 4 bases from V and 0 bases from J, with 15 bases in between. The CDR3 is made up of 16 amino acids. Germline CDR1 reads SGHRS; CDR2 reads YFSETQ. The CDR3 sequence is CASSAGYATSTDTQYF. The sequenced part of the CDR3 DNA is TGCGCCAGCAGCGCGGGTTATGCAACTAGCACAGATACG.

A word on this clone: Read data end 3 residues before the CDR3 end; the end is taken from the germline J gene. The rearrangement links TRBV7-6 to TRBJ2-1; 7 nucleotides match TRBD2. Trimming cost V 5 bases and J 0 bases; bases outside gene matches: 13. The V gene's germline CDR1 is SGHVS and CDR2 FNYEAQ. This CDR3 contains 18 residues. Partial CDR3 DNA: TGTGCCAGCAGCCTCCCGCTAGCGGAGCCAAGCTCCTACAATGAG. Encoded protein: CASSLPLAEPSSYNE. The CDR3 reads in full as CASSLPLAEPSSYNEQFF.

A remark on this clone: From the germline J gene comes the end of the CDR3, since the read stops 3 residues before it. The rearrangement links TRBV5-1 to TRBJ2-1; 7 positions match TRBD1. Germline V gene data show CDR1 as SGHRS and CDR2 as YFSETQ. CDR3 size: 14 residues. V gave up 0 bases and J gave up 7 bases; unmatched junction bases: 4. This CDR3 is CASSLVGQVNEQFF. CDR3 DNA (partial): TGCGCCAGCAGCTTGGTCGGACAGGTGAATGAG.

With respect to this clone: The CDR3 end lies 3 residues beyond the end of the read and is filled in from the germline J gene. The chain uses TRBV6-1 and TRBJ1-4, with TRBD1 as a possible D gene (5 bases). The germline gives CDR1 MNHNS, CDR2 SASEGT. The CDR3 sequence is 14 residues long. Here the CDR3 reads CASSEGRQRLGLFF. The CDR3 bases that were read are TGTGCCAGCAGTGAGGGAAGACAGCGACTTGGA.